A single T cell receptor (beta chain) is shown here with its context. Additional DNA sequences in this sample encode the identical CDR3. Sequencing used immunoSEQ multiplex PCR; TCRdb keeps in-frame clones, though not all of them. Of approximately 80,000 clones in the sample, 75% to 85% are singletons; the top ten hold 2% to 2.5%. This record belongs to a study of ipilimumab plus nivolumab after autologous stem cell transplantation. The overall study: Typical patient got a handful of ipilimumab doses and roughly eight nivolumab doses (median).

CDR3 length: 12 residues. The ends were cut back, 1 base at V and 4 bases at J, with 4 bases in the middle. Germline lookup yields CDR1 MNHNS and CDR2 SASEGT. Ipilimumab, 1 mg/kg, started 14 to 28 days after autologous transplant. Patients got 3 mg/kg IV nivolumab weeks 1, 4, 7, 10, then biweekly through week 26. The chain uses TRBV6-1 and TRBJ1-2; no reliable D call. The receptor was isolated from a male donor with diffuse large B-cell lymphoma. Sequenced here: PBMCs, sampled in a trial of ipilimumab plus nivolumab as post-transplant consolidation. The chain's CDR3 is CASSEGGYGYTF. The CDR3 bases are TGTGCCAGCAGTGAAGGCGGCTATGGCTACACCTTC.